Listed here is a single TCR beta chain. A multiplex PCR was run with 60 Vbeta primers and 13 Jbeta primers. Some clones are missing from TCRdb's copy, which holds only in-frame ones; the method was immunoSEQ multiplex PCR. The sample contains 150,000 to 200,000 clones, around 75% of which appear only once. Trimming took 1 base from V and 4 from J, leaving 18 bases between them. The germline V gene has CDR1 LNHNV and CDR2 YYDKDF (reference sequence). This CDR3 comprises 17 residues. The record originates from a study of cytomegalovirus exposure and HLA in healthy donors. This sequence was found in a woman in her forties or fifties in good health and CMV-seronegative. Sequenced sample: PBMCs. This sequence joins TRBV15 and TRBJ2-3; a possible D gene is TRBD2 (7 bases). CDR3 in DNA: TGTGCCACCAGCAGAGGGGCAGGGGAGGGGCCCCCAGATACGCAGTATTTT. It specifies CATSRGAGEGPPDTQYF.